This record looks at one T cell receptor (beta chain) sequence and its context. Its matching antigen is unknown. TCRdb re-called the reads through MiXCR, storing one row per CDR3 protein. The sample includes more than 20,000 distinct CDR3 sequences, approximately 22% of them seen just once. Germline values: CDR1 MNHNS, CDR2 SASEGT. There are 17 residues in the CDR3. Trimming took off 5 bases at V and 6 bases at J, with 23 bases between the two ends. These data come from a study of T cell repertoires in cytomegalovirus infection. Study details: Selected CMV epitopes included recently identified HLA-C-restricted ones as well as well-studied HLA-B-restricted ones. Indications of both CMV infection and matching HLA type were provided by public TCR beta signatures.

Findings and caveats of the study: The ex vivo response showed dominance by HLA-C-restricted CMV-specific TCR beta clonotypes.

The sample was CD8+ T cells from cultured PBMCs, taken from culture after CMV antigen stimulation. J is TRBJ2-1 and V is TRBV6-1; weak D call: TRBD1 (6 bases). The receptor's source is a human donor in good health (CMV status not recorded). Some clones in this sample may be carry-over from other donors' samples. The CDR3 reads CASSNRDIGDRSNEQFF. The CDR3 nucleotides are TGTGCCAGCAGTAACCGGGACATAGGGGATAGATCCAATGAGCAGTTCTTC.